This T cell receptor beta chain appears in the sequencing data of a study of T cells in Graves' hyperthyroidism and ophthalmopathy. General study points: Researchers report that a 13 V-J model separated ophthalmopathy from stable hyperthyroidism. Blood shared most expanded thyroid clonotypes above 0.001.

The germline V gene has CDR1 SGHTA and CDR2 FQGNSA. The CDR3 is 13 residues long. Trimming took 9 bases from V and 7 from J, leaving 13 bases between them. Regions amplified from RNA transcripts were the TCR beta CDR3 regions. The TCR CDR3 first-round RT-PCR relied on the HTBI primer set. Via MiXCR, TCRdb re-called the multiplex PCR reads, giving one row per CDR3 protein. Among about 660,000 distinct CDR3 sequences listed, over 40% were seen once. This clonotype was detected ten times or more. The antigen is undetermined. The sequenced sample consisted of peripheral blood or thyroid tissue (not recorded which). The chain combines TRBV7-2 with TRBJ1-6; no clear D. This clonotype was sampled from an adult man with Graves' disease, either hyperthyroidism or ophthalmopathy (not recorded which). In nucleotides, the CDR3 is TGTGCCAGTTCCTATTCTTCAAATTCACCCCTCCACTTT. This translates into CASSYSSNSPLHF.